This T cell receptor (beta chain) derives from a study of cytomegalovirus exposure and HLA in healthy donors. At the level of the study: A later analysis reported the same platform for the 120 validation repertoires and the approximately 670 first-cohort repertoires.

Overall study findings and caveats: Most TCR sequences were rare, but some public TCRs occurred in many donors.

The V gene's germline CDR1 is SNHLY and CDR2 FYNNEI. The CDR3 totals 15 residues. V was pared by 7 bases and J by 5 bases, with 8 bases of the junction left unmatched. TCRdb's copy holds only in-frame clones and misses some; the assay was immunoSEQ multiplex PCR. The repertoire holds 250,000 to 300,000 clones, with 86% as singletons. A note on this clone: Its specificity is not known.

Donors were drawn from the approximately 110-subject validation cohort, separate from the roughly 700-subject first cohort. Sequencing was carried out using PBMCs. This clonotype was obtained from a woman younger than 35 in good health and CMV-seronegative. The genes are TRBV2 and TRBJ2-7, with 13 bases fitting TRBD2. The CDR3 DNA is TGTGCCAGCACCCCACTAGCGGGAGGGCCCCACGAGCAGTACTTC. Residues: CASTPLAGGPHEQYF.